The 2 T cell receptor beta chains reported below all come from one sample, sequenced in a study of cytomegalovirus exposure and HLA in healthy donors. A multiplex PCR was run with 60 Vbeta primers and 13 Jbeta primers. The table came from immunoSEQ multiplex PCR; TCRdb's copy has only in-frame clones and leaves some out. This table has about 160,000 clones, 70% to 80% appearing once. The sample consisted of PBMCs. These TCRs come from a man aged 18 to 29 in good health and CMV-seropositive.

This chain connects TRBV29-1 to TRBJ2-3; 7 nucleotides align to TRBD1. Germline CDR1 SQVTM, CDR2 ANQGSEA. CDR3 size: 15 residues. J was trimmed by 4 bases and V by 3 bases; bases with no gene match: 10. This chain's CDR3 is CSVEAGTVIADTQYF. The CDR3 nucleotides are TGCAGCGTTGAGGCCGGGACAGTCATCGCAGATACGCAGTATTTT.

The rearrangement uses TRBV21-1 and TRBJ1-2; no DNA check was done on the table's D call, TRBD1. TRBV21-1 counts as a pseudogene. The CDR3 runs 14 residues. CDR3 sequence (DNA): TGTGCCAGCAGCAGCACGTTGACAGGGGTTGGCTACACCTTC. This translates into CASSSTLTGVGYTF.